The sequence of this T cell receptor (beta chain) was determined in a study of human T cells and chemical hapten exposure. The time point here: patch test 1, 2 weeks after DPC sensitization. The treatment is: therapeutic diphenylcyclopropenone sensitization with weekly scalp DPC. Alopecia patients, 18 to 70 years old and DPC-suitable, served as donors. Germline CDR1 reads LGHDT; CDR2 reads YNNKEL (reference sequence). The V and J ends lost 0 bases and 7 bases respectively, with 7 bases between them. The CDR3 runs to 13 residues. Study-wide points: There was no change with DPC sensitization in TCRs above 1 in 1000 frequency.

Comments on this clonotype: Its target is unknown.

In the original workflow: Counting gave a median of 95,638 TCRs per sample, with values ranging from about 23,224 to 700,000. MiXCR, run by TCRdb on the RACE reads, gives a single entry per CDR3 protein. These V and J calls rely on TCRdb rather than the paper's analysis. The table lists some 81,000 distinct CDR3 sequences, about 6.8% of them singletons. V usage is TRBV3-1 and J usage is TRBJ1-5; D gene uncertain. Sequenced material: whole blood, taken in connection with sensitization to the hapten diphenylcyclopropenone (DPC). The receptor was isolated from a woman in her 30s with alopecia areata. Some clones in this sample may be carry-over from other donors' samples. This chain's CDR3 is CASSQDQSQPQHF. The CDR3, as DNA: TGTGCCAGCAGCCAAGATCAGTCACAGCCCCAGCATTTT.